A selection of T cell receptor beta chains follows, all from one sample in a study of metastatic and nonmetastatic thyroid tumors. TCRdb re-clonotyped the PCR reads via MiXCR. Among tens of thousands of clones listed, about 32% were seen once. The material sequenced was tumor tissue. Receptors originate from a female donor with papillary thyroid cancer or a benign thyroid nodule (not recorded which). Some clones in this sample may be carry-over from other donors' samples. Each CDR3 is given without its conserved first and last residue. Each record gives: V gene, CDR3 protein.

TRBV15 | ATSRGPQETQY
TRBV27 | ASKTSGTSGYNEQF
TRBV6-1 | ASSEYRVVRNTGELF
TRBV27 | ASSSYGDTQY
TRBV20-1 | SPGQGSSYEQY
TRBV20-1 | SARPSTDTQY
TRBV5-1 | ASSHPPRQGHYEQY
TRBV20-1 | SARDLAGGSKNTGELF
TRBV9 | ASSVEGLAGLGDTQY
TRBV5-1 | ASSLVDRGYTGELF
TRBV28 | ASKGRGAVMNTEAF
TRBV9 | ASSPRTGTDGYT
TRBV6-1 | ASILSHWGKQF
TRBV6-1 | ASSEVGMGEQF
TRBV9 | ASSTVTSGGSDTQY
TRBV11-2 | ASSLDHPRGLNTEAF
TRBV12-3/TRBV12-4 | ASSRAPPDRNEKLF
TRBV6-1 | ASSEGLPYEQY
TRBV28 | ASTPLVGELGQPQH
TRBV6-1 | ASSSRVSGTGELF
TRBV28 | ASSLLAGGAYEQY
TRBV10-3 | AISVAGADEQY
TRBV28 | ASRTSNQPQH
TRBV7-9 | ASSFLAGSGELF
TRBV4-2 | ASTQGQGWGGANVLT
TRBV12-3/TRBV12-4 | ASSRDQGARNSPLH
TRBV11-1 | ASSLDLDRLNYGYT
TRBV20-1 | SARGGSGRNEQF
TRBV10-3 | AITGLAGTASYEQY
TRBV28 | ASTKGVGNQPQH
TRBV6-2/TRBV6-3 | ASSYSAGSGTEDGYT
TRBV6-1 | ASTLGTKNSPLH
TRBV2 | ASSQREYGYT
TRBV6-1 | ASSESAGGNQPQH
TRBV6-4 | ASSPFDRGRQPQH
TRBV11-2 | ASRLTGNYGYT
TRBV6-1 | ASSLTGGNEKLF
TRBV28 | ASSFSGLGATEAF
TRBV6-6 | ASSPRPTTLAADNEQF
TRBV5-1 | ASSRGQGDTEAF
TRBV28 | ASSLSFGGRYNEQF
TRBV20-1 | SARYPGLALDTQY
TRBV28 | ASTHGGGGSPYEQY
TRBV10-3 | AISASTGVEQY
TRBV20-1 | STQHRRTASYGYT